Shown below are 11 T cell receptor beta chains from a single sample sequenced in a study of OX40 agonist ivuxolimab in advanced cancers. Sequencing used immunoSEQ multiplex PCR; TCRdb keeps in-frame clones, though not all of them. The table lists 77,000 or so clones, approximately 89% of them singletons. This material consisted of CD4+ or CD8+ T cells sorted from blood, taken in a trial of the OX40 agonist ivuxolimab. These receptor sequences come from an adult with an advanced solid tumor such as melanoma, head and neck, liver or kidney cancer.

A few counts support this clone. The J gene is TRBJ1-1, the V gene TRBV9; D might be TRBD1 (5 bases). V was pared by 3 bases and J by 5 bases, with 11 bases between. Germline V gene sequence: CDR1 SGDLS, CDR2 YYNGEE. The CDR3 contains 13 residues. For the CDR3, the DNA is TGTGCCAGCAGCGCTGAAGGGGTAACTGAAGCTTTCTTT. This encodes CASSAEGVTEAFF. The variable domain in full, completed from reference TRBV9 and TRBJ1-1, reads DSGVTQTPKHLITATGQRVTLRCSPRSGDLSVYWYQQSLDQGLQFLIQYYNGEERAKGNILERFSAQQFPDLHSELNLSSLELGDSALYFCASSAEGVTEAFFGQGTRLTVV.

Worth noting for this clone: The same CDR3 can be traced to other DNA sequences in this sample. The chain joins TRBV7-9 to TRBJ2-6; unclear D gene. Trimming took off 3 bases at V and 3 bases at J, with 3 bases between the two ends. Germline V gene lookup returns CDR1 SEHNR and CDR2 FQNEAQ (reference sequence). The CDR3 length is 13 residues. As DNA, the CDR3 is TGTGCCAGCAGCTTGTATGGGGCCAACGTCCTGACTTTC. It is translated as CASSLYGANVLTF.

The V gene is TRBV15, the J gene TRBJ1-1; D not certain. This CDR3 contains 13 residues. The germline CDR1 and CDR2 sequences are LNHNV and YYDKDF (reference sequence). Trimming stripped 0 bases from V and 7 bases from J, with 9 bases between. Here the CDR3 DNA reads TGTGCCACCAGCAGAGAAGGGTGGGATGAAGCTTTCTTT. It is translated as CATSREGWDEAFF.

The chain has TRBV28 and TRBJ2-5, with 11 bases aligning to TRBD2. Germline V CDR1 and CDR2: MDHEN, SYDVKM. The ends lost 6 bases at V and 6 bases at J; junction bases unmatched: 12. The CDR3 spans 16 residues. The CDR3 here is CASRGLAGGGMKTQYF. The CDR3 nucleotides read TGTGCCAGCAGAGGACTAGCGGGCGGAGGGATGAAGACCCAGTACTTC.

This chain links TRBV11-2 with TRBJ2-1; the match to TRBD2 covers 9 bases. From germline, CDR1 is SGHAT and CDR2 FQNNGV. The V gene end was trimmed by 1 base and the J gene end by 5 bases; junction bases not matched to a gene: 3. This CDR3 is built from 15 residues. The CDR3 bases are TGTGCCAGCAGCTTAGGACTAGCGGTTAACAATGAGCAGTTCTTC. It encodes CASSLGLAVNNEQFF.

The rearrangement joins TRBV18 to TRBJ2-7; no clear D. Trimming cost V 6 bases and J 2 bases, with 14 bases left between them. This CDR3 region has 14 residues. Germline CDR1 KGHSH, CDR2 LQKENI. CDR3 in amino acids: CASSPAIGAYEQYF. The CDR3 nucleotides read TGTGCCAGCTCCCCGGCTATTGGCGCCTACGAGCAGTACTTC.

The table lists this clone with many counts. The chain carries TRBV21-1 and TRBJ2-7. TRBV21-1 is listed as a pseudogene. The CDR3 covers 8 residues. The CDR3 coding sequence is TGTGCCAGCCCCGAGCAGTACTTC. Its protein is CASPEQYF.

The gene calls are TRBV27 and TRBJ1-1; 9 bases align to TRBD1. The junction had 5 bases not matched to a gene; V was cut back by 3 bases and J by 6 bases. Germline-derived CDR1 and CDR2 are MNHEY and SMNVEV (reference sequence). This CDR3 is built from 14 residues. CDR3 sequence reads: CASSFQGQGAEAFF. Here the CDR3 DNA reads TGTGCCAGCAGTTTTCAGGGACAGGGAGCTGAAGCTTTCTTT.

The chain is built from TRBV10-3 and TRBJ2-1, with 7 bases lining up with TRBD2. This CDR3 is built from 15 residues. V gave up 5 bases and J gave up 4 bases; unmatched junction bases: 8. Per germline, CDR1 ENHRY and CDR2 SYGVKD. CDR3 sequence reads: CAISPLVGGYNEQFF. DNA for the CDR3: TGTGCCATCAGTCCTCTAGTGGGGGGGTACAATGAGCAGTTCTTC.

To note about this clone: Additional DNA sequences in this sample encode the identical CDR3. CDR3 nucleotides: TGTGCCAGCAGCTTGGGCCAGCAGAGCTCCTACGAGCAGTACTTC. Translation: CASSLGQQSSYEQYF. The chain recombines TRBV5-4 with TRBJ2-7, with D hard to call. There are 15 residues in the CDR3. V shed 0 bases and J shed 0 bases, with 10 bases lying between them. The germline V gene has CDR1 SGHNT and CDR2 YYREEE (reference sequence).

CDR3: CASSSSQGSKNIQYF. The CDR3 DNA reads as TGTGCCAGCAGTTCTAGCCAGGGGAGCAAAAACATTCAGTACTTC. V usage is TRBV28 and J usage is TRBJ2-4; D is perhaps TRBD1 (6 bases). The CDR3 contains 15 residues. The germline CDR1 and CDR2 sequences are MDHEN and SYDVKM. Trimming pared 4 bases from V and 3 bases from J, leaving 13 bases between.